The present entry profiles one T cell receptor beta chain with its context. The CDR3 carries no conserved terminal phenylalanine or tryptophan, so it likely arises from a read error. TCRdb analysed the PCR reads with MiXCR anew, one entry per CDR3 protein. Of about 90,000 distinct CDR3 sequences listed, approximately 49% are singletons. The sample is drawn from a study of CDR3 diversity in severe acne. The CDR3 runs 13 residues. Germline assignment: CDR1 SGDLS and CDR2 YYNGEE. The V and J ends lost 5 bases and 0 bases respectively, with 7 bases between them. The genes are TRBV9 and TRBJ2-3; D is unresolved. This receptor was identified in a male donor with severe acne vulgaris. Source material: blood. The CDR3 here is CASSDKSTDTQYL. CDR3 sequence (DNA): TGTGCCAGCAGTGACAAAAGCACAGATACGCAGTATCTT.